The entry that follows covers one TCR beta chain sequence. Its specificity is unknown. The sample belongs to a study of cytomegalovirus exposure and HLA in healthy donors. CDR1 is SGHDN and CDR2 is FVKESK in the germline V gene. The V and J ends lost 1 base and 0 bases respectively, with 16 bases between them. The CDR3 extends over 17 amino acids. General observations from the study: There were some public TCRs occurring in many donors, but most TCR sequences were rare. Donors were assumed by presence/absence analyses to have roughly uniform sequencing depth. The study recorded about 160 TCR beta chains that were cytomegalovirus-associated. Most CMV-associated TCR beta chains were later found to appear HLA-restricted.

Vbeta (60) and Jbeta (13) primers were used in the PCR. Here immunoSEQ multiplex PCR was the method, and the copy in TCRdb shows in-frame clones only, minus some. The sample holds approximately 110,000 clones; around 77% are singletons and the top ten take less than 6%. The chain employs TRBV14 and TRBJ2-7; D perhaps matches TRBD1 (6 bases). Sequenced material: PBMCs. The TCR sequence derives from a woman aged 30 to 39 in good health and CMV-seropositive. The DNA of the CDR3 is TGTGCCAGCAGCCAAGTATTCGGACAGCAAGGCTCCTACGAGCAGTACTTC. This translates into CASSQVFGQQGSYEQYF.